This T cell receptor (beta chain) was captured by sequencing in a study of vaccination and CD4 T cells after COVID-19. The wider study: Median draw time for post-COVID samples was over 100 days post-diagnosis (range 35 to 161). Overlapping SARS-CoV-2, HCoV-NL63, HCoV-OC43 and HCoV-229E spike peptides stimulated the cells.

V was clipped by 6 bases and J by 7 bases, with 25 bases between them. The CDR3 runs 17 residues. CDR1 and CDR2 (germline): MDHEN, SYDVKM. For this clonotype: Its matching antigen is unknown.

Treatment indicated: approximately 9-day PBMC culture with coronavirus spike peptide pools or control peptides (ViraFEST assay). At the Johns Hopkins FTIC core, DNA taken from cultured CD4+ T cells was sequenced by way of the Oncomine TCR Beta short-read assay. TCRdb processed the PCR reads anew with MiXCR; each CDR3 protein has one entry. This sample yields some 15,000 distinct CDR3 sequences, of which less than 75% are seen a single time; roughly a tenth belongs to the top ten. Input material: CD4+ T cells from blood, cultured in vitro. The chain employs TRBV28 and TRBJ2-1; D possibly matches TRBD1 or TRBD2 (5 bases each). The clonotype was recovered from a human donor who had recovered from COVID-19. This CDR3 is CASRGDNSPGRWNEQFF. Written as DNA, the CDR3 is TGTGCCAGCAGGGGAGACAATTCACCGGGACGGTGGAATGAGCAGTTCTTC.